This is a list of T cell receptor beta chains from one sample in a study of cytomegalovirus exposure and HLA in healthy donors. Libraries were prepared by immunoSEQ multiplex PCR; TCRdb keeps only in-frame clonotypes and omits some of them. The sample carries approximately 210,000 clones, 70% to 80% recorded once. Sequencing used PBMCs. Receptors originate from a young woman in good health and CMV-seropositive. Both conserved end residues are part of each CDR3. A D gene is named only where the DNA matches it firmly. Clone size, where shown, is once, few, many, or a class for clones that have expanded.

clone size: .
D gene: TRBD1
J gene: TRBJ1-4
V gene: TRBV30
CDR3 length: 13
CDR3 protein: CAWKGQPNEKLFF
CDR3 DNA: TGTGCCTGGAAGGGACAGCCAAATGAAAAACTGTTTTTT

clone size: .
D gene: .
J gene: TRBJ2-1
V gene: TRBV10-3
CDR3 length: 13
CDR3 protein: CAISLEGAGEQFF
CDR3 DNA: TGTGCCATCAGCTTGGAGGGGGCGGGGGAGCAGTTCTTC

clone size: few
D gene: .
J gene: TRBJ1-1
V gene: TRBV6-1
CDR3 length: 14
CDR3 protein: CASSDSQGRTEAFF
CDR3 DNA: TGTGCCAGCAGTGATTCCCAGGGCAGGACTGAAGCTTTCTTT

clone size: few
D gene: .
J gene: TRBJ1-4
V gene: TRBV10-3
CDR3 length: 14
CDR3 protein: CAISAQQNNEKLFF
CDR3 DNA: TGTGCCATCTCTGCACAACAGAACAATGAAAAACTGTTTTTT

clone size: once
D gene: TRBD2
J gene: TRBJ2-4
V gene: TRBV28
CDR3 length: 16
CDR3 protein: CASSSGQAGGTNIQYF
CDR3 DNA: TGTGCCAGCAGTTCTGGACAAGCGGGAGGGACAAACATTCAGTACTTC

clone size: .
D gene: .
J gene: TRBJ2-1
V gene: TRBV5-5
CDR3 length: 17
CDR3 protein: CASSLPPGYSSYNEQFF
CDR3 DNA: TGTGCCAGCAGCTTACCCCCCGGTTACAGCTCCTACAATGAGCAGTTCTTC

clone size: .
D gene: TRBD1
J gene: TRBJ2-2
V gene: TRBV10-3
CDR3 length: 15
CDR3 protein: CAISKTGASTGELFF
CDR3 DNA: TGTGCCATCAGCAAGACAGGGGCTAGCACCGGGGAGCTGTTTTTT

clone size: .
D gene: .
J gene: TRBJ1-5
V gene: TRBV5-1
CDR3 length: 15
CDR3 protein: CASSFTGMGNQPQHF
CDR3 DNA: TGCGCCAGCAGCTTTACAGGGATGGGCAATCAGCCCCAGCATTTT

clone size: .
D gene: .
J gene: TRBJ2-3
V gene: TRBV11-3
CDR3 length: 15
CDR3 protein: CASSLSGFGADTQYF
CDR3 DNA: TGTGCCAGCAGCTTATCCGGGTTTGGAGCGGATACGCAGTATTTT

clone size: .
D gene: TRBD1
J gene: TRBJ2-7
V gene: TRBV27
CDR3 length: 13
CDR3 protein: CASSDRGSYEQYF
CDR3 DNA: TGTGCCAGCTCGGACAGGGGTTCATACGAGCAGTACTTC

clone size: .
D gene: .
J gene: TRBJ1-1
V gene: TRBV5-1
CDR3 length: 13
CDR3 protein: CASSPTLNTEAFF
CDR3 DNA: TGCGCCAGCAGCCCTACGCTGAACACTGAAGCTTTCTTT

clone size: .
D gene: .
J gene: TRBJ2-7
V gene: TRBV7-2
CDR3 length: 14
CDR3 protein: CASSLATSAYEQYF
CDR3 DNA: TGTGCCAGCAGCTTAGCGACCAGCGCCTACGAGCAGTACTTC

clone size: .
D gene: TRBD1
J gene: TRBJ1-5
V gene: TRBV10-3
CDR3 length: 15
CDR3 protein: CAISESGQGFSPQHF
CDR3 DNA: TGTGCCATCAGTGAGTCCGGACAGGGTTTCTCGCCCCAGCATTTT

clone size: once
D gene: TRBD2
J gene: TRBJ2-1
V gene: TRBV5-4
CDR3 length: 17
CDR3 protein: CASSRPLAGGSYNEQFF
CDR3 DNA: TGTGCCAGCAGCCGACCTTTAGCGGGGGGCTCCTACAATGAGCAGTTCTTC

clone size: .
D gene: TRBD1
J gene: TRBJ1-4
V gene: TRBV27
CDR3 length: 17
CDR3 protein: CASSLTGQGATNEKLFF
CDR3 DNA: TGTGCCAGCAGTCTAACAGGACAGGGAGCAACTAATGAAAAACTGTTTTTT

clone size: .
D gene: .
J gene: TRBJ1-2
V gene: TRBV6-5
CDR3 length: 12
CDR3 protein: CASSLLGVGYTF
CDR3 DNA: TGTGCCAGCAGTCTCCTAGGGGTTGGCTACACCTTC

clone size: few
D gene: TRBD1
J gene: TRBJ1-4
V gene: TRBV19
CDR3 length: 15
CDR3 protein: CASSPRQGAPKKLFF
CDR3 DNA: TGTGCCAGTAGTCCTCGACAGGGGGCGCCTAAAAAACTGTTTTTT

clone size: .
D gene: TRBD1
J gene: TRBJ2-1
V gene: TRBV6-1
CDR3 length: 16
CDR3 protein: CASSAKQGANYNEQFF
CDR3 DNA: TGTGCCAGCAGTGCGAAACAGGGGGCAAACTACAATGAGCAGTTCTTC

clone size: .
D gene: .
J gene: TRBJ1-2
V gene: TRBV6-1
CDR3 length: 15
CDR3 protein: CASSDYSGSNYGYTF
CDR3 DNA: TGTGCCAGCAGTGACTACAGTGGGTCTAACTATGGCTACACCTTC

clone size: .
D gene: TRBD1
J gene: TRBJ1-1
V gene: TRBV10-1
CDR3 length: 14
CDR3 protein: CARRHRGLATEAFF
CDR3 DNA: TGCGCCAGGAGGCACAGGGGTTTAGCAACTGAAGCTTTCTTT

clone size: .
D gene: TRBD1
J gene: TRBJ1-4
V gene: TRBV7-9
CDR3 length: 16
CDR3 protein: CASSLLGQGLSEKLFF
CDR3 DNA: TGTGCCAGCAGCTTGCTTGGACAGGGGCTTTCTGAAAAACTGTTTTTT

clone size: once
D gene: .
J gene: TRBJ1-2
V gene: TRBV4-3
CDR3 length: 15
CDR3 protein: CASSQVFGGRYGYTF
CDR3 DNA: TGCGCCAGCAGCCAAGTGTTCGGGGGGAGATATGGCTACACCTTC

clone size: .
D gene: TRBD1
J gene: TRBJ1-3
V gene: TRBV7-8
CDR3 length: 15
CDR3 protein: CASSRQGASGNTIYF
CDR3 DNA: TGTGCCAGCAGCCGACAGGGAGCCTCTGGAAACACCATATATTTT

clone size: .
D gene: TRBD1
J gene: TRBJ2-5
V gene: TRBV27
CDR3 length: 15
CDR3 protein: CASTALGQGSETQYF
CDR3 DNA: TGTGCCAGCACCGCCCTAGGACAGGGGTCAGAGACCCAGTACTTC

clone size: .
D gene: TRBD2
J gene: TRBJ2-7
V gene: TRBV7-8
CDR3 length: 13
CDR3 protein: CASSSGGPYEQYF
CDR3 DNA: TGTGCCAGCAGCTCGGGGGGGCCCTACGAGCAGTACTTC

clone size: .
D gene: TRBD1
J gene: TRBJ1-1
V gene: TRBV29-1
CDR3 length: 12
CDR3 protein: CSVGNRGLEAFF
CDR3 DNA: TGCAGCGTTGGAAACAGGGGCCTTGAGGCTTTCTTT

clone size: .
D gene: .
J gene: TRBJ2-1
V gene: TRBV7-9
CDR3 length: 14
CDR3 protein: CASSPRPGDNEQFF
CDR3 DNA: TGTGCCAGCAGCCCGCGGCCGGGGGACAATGAGCAGTTCTTC

clone size: .
D gene: TRBD1
J gene: TRBJ1-2
V gene: TRBV5-1
CDR3 length: 16
CDR3 protein: CASTSWERTGGEGYTF
CDR3 DNA: TGCGCCAGCACTTCGTGGGAGAGGACAGGGGGAGAGGGCTACACCTTC

clone size: few
D gene: TRBD2
J gene: TRBJ2-3
V gene: TRBV28
CDR3 length: 14
CDR3 protein: CASDSSGSTDTQYF
CDR3 DNA: TGTGCCAGCGACTCTAGCGGTAGCACAGATACGCAGTATTTT

clone size: .
D gene: .
J gene: TRBJ2-5
V gene: TRBV7-9
CDR3 length: 12
CDR3 protein: CSSTKDFGDQYF
CDR3 DNA: TGTTCCAGCACCAAGGACTTCGGGGACCAGTACTTC

clone size: few
D gene: .
J gene: TRBJ2-2
V gene: TRBV13
CDR3 length: 15
CDR3 protein: CASRRVGAGTGELFF
CDR3 DNA: TGTGCCAGCCGACGTGTGGGGGCGGGCACCGGGGAGCTGTTTTTT

clone size: .
D gene: .
J gene: TRBJ2-3
V gene: TRBV6-5
CDR3 length: 15
CDR3 protein: CASSYRQGITDTQYF
CDR3 DNA: TGTGCCAGCAGTTATCGGCAGGGGATCACAGATACGCAGTATTTT

clone size: .
D gene: TRBD1
J gene: TRBJ2-5
V gene: TRBV4-1
CDR3 length: 16
CDR3 protein: CASSHNTGTGQETQYF
CDR3 DNA: TGCGCCAGCAGCCATAACACCGGGACAGGGCAAGAGACCCAGTACTTC

clone size: .
D gene: .
J gene: TRBJ1-1
V gene: TRBV2
CDR3 length: 13
CDR3 protein: CASRGQTNTEAFF
CDR3 DNA: TGTGCCAGCAGAGGACAGACGAACACTGAAGCTTTCTTT

clone size: .
D gene: .
J gene: TRBJ2-7
V gene: TRBV4-3
CDR3 length: 16
CDR3 protein: CASSQRLGQGGYEQYF
CDR3 DNA: TGCGCCAGCAGCCAAAGACTTGGACAGGGAGGGTACGAGCAGTACTTC

clone size: once
D gene: TRBD1
J gene: TRBJ1-5
V gene: TRBV28
CDR3 length: 15
CDR3 protein: CASTWTGNSNQPQHF
CDR3 DNA: TGTGCCAGCACCTGGACAGGGAATAGCAATCAGCCCCAGCATTTT

clone size: .
D gene: TRBD1
J gene: TRBJ1-1
V gene: TRBV7-9
CDR3 length: 14
CDR3 protein: CASSPRGSNTEAFF
CDR3 DNA: TGTGCCAGCAGCCCCAGGGGGAGCAACACTGAAGCTTTCTTT

clone size: .
D gene: .
J gene: TRBJ2-2
V gene: TRBV18
CDR3 length: 16
CDR3 protein: CATPKGDPANTGELFF
CDR3 DNA: TGTGCCACCCCCAAGGGGGACCCTGCGAACACCGGGGAGCTGTTTTTT

clone size: .
D gene: .
J gene: TRBJ2-1
V gene: TRBV28
CDR3 length: 16
CDR3 protein: CASSLPGKGRYNEQFF
CDR3 DNA: TGTGCCAGCAGTTTGCCCGGGAAAGGGCGTTACAATGAGCAGTTCTTC

clone size: .
D gene: TRBD1
J gene: TRBJ1-5
V gene: TRBV30
CDR3 length: 16
CDR3 protein: CAWSAWDRGDNQPQHF
CDR3 DNA: TGTGCCTGGAGTGCTTGGGACAGGGGAGACAATCAGCCCCAGCATTTT

clone size: .
D gene: .
J gene: TRBJ1-2
V gene: TRBV11-1
CDR3 length: 13
CDR3 protein: CASGRVATYGYTF
CDR3 DNA: TGTGCCAGCGGGCGCGTGGCGACCTATGGCTACACCTTC

clone size: .
D gene: .
J gene: TRBJ2-6
V gene: TRBV27
CDR3 length: 16
CDR3 protein: CASSRVRGSGANVLTF
CDR3 DNA: TGTGCCAGCAGTCGAGTCAGGGGCTCTGGGGCCAACGTCCTGACTTTC

clone size: .
D gene: TRBD2
J gene: TRBJ2-3
V gene: TRBV10-3
CDR3 length: 15
CDR3 protein: CADSPGTSGGDTQYF
CDR3 DNA: TGTGCCGATTCCCCCGGGACTAGCGGAGGAGATACGCAGTATTTT

clone size: .
D gene: TRBD1
J gene: TRBJ1-1
V gene: TRBV5-1
CDR3 length: 14
CDR3 protein: CASSAGTGGTEAFF
CDR3 DNA: TGCGCCAGCAGCGCCGGGACAGGGGGCACTGAAGCTTTCTTT

clone size: .
D gene: TRBD2
J gene: TRBJ2-3
V gene: TRBV4-3
CDR3 length: 16
CDR3 protein: CASSQDLAGDYYTQYF
CDR3 DNA: TGCGCCAGCAGCCAAGATCTGGCGGGGGATTATTATACGCAGTATTTT

clone size: once
D gene: .
J gene: TRBJ2-5
V gene: TRBV30
CDR3 length: 11
CDR3 protein: CAWSVRETQYF
CDR3 DNA: TGTGCCTGGAGTGTGCGAGAGACCCAGTACTTC

clone size: .
D gene: .
J gene: TRBJ2-2
V gene: TRBV7-3
CDR3 length: 14
CDR3 protein: CASSLRFSTGELFF
CDR3 DNA: TGTGCCAGCAGCTTACGGTTTTCCACCGGGGAGCTGTTTTTT

clone size: .
D gene: .
J gene: TRBJ2-7
V gene: TRBV28
CDR3 length: 13
CDR3 protein: CASFSGSSYEQYF
CDR3 DNA: TGTGCCAGTTTCAGCGGAAGCTCCTACGAGCAGTACTTC

clone size: .
D gene: .
J gene: TRBJ1-6
V gene: TRBV7-2
CDR3 length: 16
CDR3 protein: CASSLVAPPKNSPLHF
CDR3 DNA: TGTGCCAGCAGCTTAGTAGCTCCCCCTAAGAATTCACCCCTCCACTTT

clone size: once
D gene: .
J gene: TRBJ2-7
V gene: TRBV7-2
CDR3 length: 16
CDR3 protein: CASSISRGAAGYEQYF
CDR3 DNA: TGTGCCAGCAGCATAAGCAGGGGGGCAGCGGGCTACGAGCAGTACTTC

clone size: .
D gene: .
J gene: TRBJ1-3
V gene: TRBV7-9
CDR3 length: 12
CDR3 protein: CASSRGYNTIYF
CDR3 DNA: TGTGCCAGCAGCCGAGGGTACAACACCATATATTTT

clone size: .
D gene: .
J gene: TRBJ2-5
V gene: TRBV4-1
CDR3 length: 15
CDR3 protein: CASSRVYTGSETQYF
CDR3 DNA: TGCGCCAGCAGCCGAGTATACACAGGGTCAGAGACCCAGTACTTC

clone size: .
D gene: TRBD1
J gene: TRBJ2-7
V gene: TRBV4-1
CDR3 length: 16
CDR3 protein: CASSHPTGLGAYEQYF
CDR3 DNA: TGCGCCAGCAGCCACCCGACAGGGCTGGGAGCCTACGAGCAGTACTTC

clone size: few
D gene: TRBD2
J gene: TRBJ2-1
V gene: TRBV28
CDR3 length: 16
CDR3 protein: CASSSSGTTKYDEQFF
CDR3 DNA: TGTGCCAGCAGTTCCTCTGGGACTACGAAATATGATGAGCAGTTCTTC